This entry lists 6 T cell receptor beta chains sequenced from one sample in a study of blood T cell repertoires in COVID-19. Repertoires were generated with immunoSEQ multiplex PCR, while TCRdb's copy carries only in-frame clones and drops some. The sample lists about 250,000 clones; approximately 89% were seen once. Sequences were obtained from peripheral blood. These receptors were obtained from a woman between 55 and 75 years old who had recovered from COVID-19.

The count of this clone is one. The CDR3 sequence is CASSLGSLQETQYF. CDR3 nucleotides: TGTGCCAGCAGCTTGGGCTCTTTACAAGAGACCCAGTACTTC. The chain employs TRBV7-2 and TRBJ2-5; D remains ambiguous. The CDR3 is made up of 14 amino acids. Per germline, CDR1 SGHTA and CDR2 FQGNSA. Deletions cut 3 bases from V and 2 bases from J, with 10 bases between.

This chain connects TRBV6-5 to TRBJ1-4; D is perhaps TRBD1 (5 bases). V lost 8 bases to trimming and J lost 3 bases, with 13 bases between them. The CDR3 is made up of 14 amino acids. Germline V gene data show CDR1 as MNHEY and CDR2 as SVGAGI. The CDR3: CASAIGGSNEKLFF. The CDR3 coding sequence is TGTGCCAGCGCTATCGGGGGGTCTAATGAAAAACTGTTTTTT.

The chain is built from TRBV29-1 and TRBJ2-5; D remains unclear. Germline CDR1 SQVTM, CDR2 ANQGSEA. Trimming took 4 bases from V and 2 from J, leaving 14 bases between them. The CDR3 extends over 14 amino acids. The CDR3 DNA is TGCAGCGTTGCGATGGGCCTCATACAAGAGACCCAGTACTTC. Protein: CSVAMGLIQETQYF. The whole variable domain, remainder taken from reference TRBV29-1 and TRBJ2-5, is SAVISQKPSRDICQRGTSLTIQCQVDSQVTMMFWYRQQPGQSLTLIATANQGSEATYESGFVIDKFPISRPNLTFSTLTVSNMSPEDSSIYLCSVAMGLIQETQYFGPGTRLLVL.

The chain recombines TRBV4-2 with TRBJ1-5; 9 bases are a match to TRBD1. This CDR3 contains 14 residues. After removal of 1 base from V and 9 bases from J, the junction contained 4 bases not matched to a gene. Looked up from germline, CDR1 is LGHNA and CDR2 is YNFKEQ. In DNA, the CDR3 is TGTGCCAGCAGCCAAGGGACAGGGGTTGGGCCCCAGCATTTT. This sequence encodes CASSQGTGVGPQHF.

This sequence joins TRBV3-1 (or the pseudogene TRBV3-2) and TRBJ2-7, with a possible D match to TRBD2 (6 bases). Germline lookup yields CDR1 LGHDT and CDR2 YNNKEL (reference sequence). This CDR3 comprises 16 residues. Trimming took off 2 bases at V and 6 bases at J, with 20 bases between the two ends. Here the CDR3 DNA reads TGTGCCAGCAGCCAACCCTACGGGACTGCATCGGGCGAGCAGTACTTC. This codes for CASSQPYGTASGEQYF.

The rearrangement joins TRBV3-1 (or the pseudogene TRBV3-2) to TRBJ2-7; 7 nucleotides line up with TRBD1. This CDR3 comprises 15 residues. Trimming at V came to 5 bases and at J to 2 bases, leaving 9 bases not matched to a gene. The germline CDR1 and CDR2 sequences are LGHDT and YNNKEL (reference sequence). CDR3 DNA sequence: TGTGCCAGCAGCTATGGGACAGTTTTTACCTACGAGCAGTACTTC. This sequence encodes CASSYGTVFTYEQYF.